This T cell receptor (beta chain) is from a study of blood T cell repertoires in COVID-19. As for the study in general: T cells, B-cell-depleted T cells, or PBMCs provided the cDNA or gDNA that served as material.

Clones were sequenced by immunoSEQ multiplex PCR, and TCRdb holds only the in-frame ones, with some missing. The data hold over 200,000 clones, with 88% observed a single time. The germline V gene has CDR1 GTSNPN and CDR2 SVGIG (reference sequence). This CDR3 is built from 13 residues. V dropped 2 bases and J dropped 4 bases, with 9 bases sitting between them. The clonotype originates from a woman aged 60-75 years with acute or convalescent COVID-19. The chain links TRBV30 to TRBJ1-5; D is uncertain. The sample comprised peripheral blood. The CDR3 here is CAWSKRDNQPQHF. CDR3 coding DNA: TGTGCCTGGAGTAAGAGAGATAATCAGCCCCAGCATTTT.